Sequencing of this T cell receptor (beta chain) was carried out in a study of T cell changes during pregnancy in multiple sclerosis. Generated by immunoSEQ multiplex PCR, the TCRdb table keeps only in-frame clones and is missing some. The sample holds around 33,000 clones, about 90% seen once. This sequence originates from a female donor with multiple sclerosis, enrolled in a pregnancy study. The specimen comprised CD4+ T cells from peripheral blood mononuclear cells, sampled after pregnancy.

This CDR3 reads CASSPPGAGAYNEQFF. CDR3 coding DNA: TGCGCCAGCAGCCCCCCGGGAGCGGGGGCCTACAATGAGCAGTTCTTC. The chain carries TRBV5-1 and TRBJ2-1, with 8 bases identical to TRBD2. The CDR3 totals 16 residues. The J segment lost 2 bases and the V segment lost 4 bases, leaving 8 bases of the junction unmatched. Germline V gene sequence: CDR1 SGHRS, CDR2 YFSETQ. Combining the CDR3 with reference TRBV5-1 and TRBJ2-1 gives the whole variable domain KAGVTQTPRYLIKTRGQQVTLSCSPISGHRSVSWYQQTPGQGLQFLFEYFSETQRNKGNFPGRFSGRQFSNSRSEMNVSTLELGDSALYLCASSPPGAGAYNEQFFGPGTRLTVL.